This T cell receptor (beta chain) stems from a study of blood T cell repertoires in COVID-19. Study details: There were acute and convalescent COVID-19 samples, and they came from the United States, Italy and Spain. PBMCs, B-cell-depleted T cells, or T cells provided the cDNA or gDNA that made up the material.

This CDR3 is built from 18 residues. Germline CDR1 is SEHNR and CDR2 is FQNEAQ (reference sequence). The V segment lost 5 bases and the J segment 0 bases; nucleotides outside the gene matches: 8. The repertoire was sequenced with immunoSEQ multiplex PCR; TCRdb's copy has only in-frame clones and lacks some. The sample includes around 250,000 clones, more than 80% seen only once; the top ten take around 3%. This TCR was sampled from a woman under 40 with active or convalescent COVID-19. The sequenced material came from peripheral blood. The rearrangement joins TRBV7-9 to TRBJ2-2, with 11 bases lining up with TRBD2. This CDR3 reads CASSLLAGAKANTGELFF. The CDR3 region has the DNA TGTGCCAGCAGCCTACTAGCGGGGGCTAAGGCGAACACCGGGGAGCTGTTTTTT. Looking up the rest from reference TRBV7-9 and TRBJ2-2 gives the full variable domain: DTGVSQNPRHKITKRGQNVTFRCDPISEHNRLYWYRQTLGQGPEFLTYFQNEAQLEKSRLLSDRFSAERPKGSFSTLEIQRTEQGDSAMYLCASSLLAGAKANTGELFFGEGSRLTVL.